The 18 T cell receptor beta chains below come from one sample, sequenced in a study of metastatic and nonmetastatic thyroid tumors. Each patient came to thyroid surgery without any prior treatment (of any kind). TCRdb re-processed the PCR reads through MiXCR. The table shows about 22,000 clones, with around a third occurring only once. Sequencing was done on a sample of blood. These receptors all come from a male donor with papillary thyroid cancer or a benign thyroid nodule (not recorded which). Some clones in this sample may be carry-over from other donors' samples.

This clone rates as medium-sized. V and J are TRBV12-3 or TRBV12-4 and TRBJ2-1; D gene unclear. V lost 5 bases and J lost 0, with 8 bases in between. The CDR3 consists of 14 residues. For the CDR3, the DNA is TGTGCCAGCAGTGGAGAAAGCTCCTACAATGAGCAGTTCTTC. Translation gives CASSGESSYNEQFF.

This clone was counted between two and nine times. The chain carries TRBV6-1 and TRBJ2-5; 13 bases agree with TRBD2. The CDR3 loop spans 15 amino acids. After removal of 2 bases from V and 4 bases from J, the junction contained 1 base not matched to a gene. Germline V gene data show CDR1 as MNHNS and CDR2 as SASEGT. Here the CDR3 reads CASSETSGGAETQYF. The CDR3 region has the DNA TGTGCCAGCAGTGAAACTAGCGGGGGGGCAGAGACCCAGTACTTC.

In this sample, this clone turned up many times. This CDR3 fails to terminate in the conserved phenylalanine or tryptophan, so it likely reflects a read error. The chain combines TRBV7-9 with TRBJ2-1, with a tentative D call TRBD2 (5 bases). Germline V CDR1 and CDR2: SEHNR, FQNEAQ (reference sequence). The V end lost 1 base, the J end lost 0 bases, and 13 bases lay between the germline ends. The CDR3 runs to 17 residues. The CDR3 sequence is CASSLDSGPSSYNEQFV. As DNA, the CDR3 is TGTGCCAGCAGCTTAGACAGCGGACCAAGCTCCTACAATGAGCAGTTCGTC.

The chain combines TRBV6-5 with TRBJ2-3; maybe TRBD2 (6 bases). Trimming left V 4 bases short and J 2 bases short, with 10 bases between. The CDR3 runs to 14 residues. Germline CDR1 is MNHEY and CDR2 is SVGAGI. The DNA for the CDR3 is TGTGCCAGCAGTTGGCGGGACGCCACAGATACGCAGTATTTT. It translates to CASSWRDATDTQYF.

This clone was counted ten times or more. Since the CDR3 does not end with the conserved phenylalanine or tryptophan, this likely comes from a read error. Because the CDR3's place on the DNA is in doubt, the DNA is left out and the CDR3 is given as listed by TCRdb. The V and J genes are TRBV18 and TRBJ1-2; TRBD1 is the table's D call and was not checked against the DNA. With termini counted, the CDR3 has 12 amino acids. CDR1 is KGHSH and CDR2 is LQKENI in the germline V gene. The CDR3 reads CASSPGQGGSTL.

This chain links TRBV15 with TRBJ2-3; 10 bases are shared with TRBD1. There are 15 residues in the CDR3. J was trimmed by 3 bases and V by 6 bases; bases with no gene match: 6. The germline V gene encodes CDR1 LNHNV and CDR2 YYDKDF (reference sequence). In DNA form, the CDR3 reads TGTGCCACCAGGGGGGACAGGGGTGTTACAGATACGCAGTATTTT. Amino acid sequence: CATRGDRGVTDTQYF.

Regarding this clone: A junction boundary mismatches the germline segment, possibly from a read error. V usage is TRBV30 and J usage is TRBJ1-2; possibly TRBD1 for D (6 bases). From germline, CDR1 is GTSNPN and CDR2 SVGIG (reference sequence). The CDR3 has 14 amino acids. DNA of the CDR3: TGTGCCTGGACCCCGGGGGGGCCAAACTATGGCTGCACCTTC. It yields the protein CAWTPGGPNYGCTF.

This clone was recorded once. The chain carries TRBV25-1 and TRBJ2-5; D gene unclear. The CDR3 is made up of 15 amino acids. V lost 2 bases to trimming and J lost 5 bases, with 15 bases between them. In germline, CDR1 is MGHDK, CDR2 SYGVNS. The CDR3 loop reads CASSELGPREETQYF. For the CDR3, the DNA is TGTGCCAGCAGTGAACTGGGTCCCCGAGAGGAGACCCAGTACTTC.

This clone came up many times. CDR3 nucleotides: TGTGCCAGTAGTACCCTAGCGGCTAGCACAGATACGCAGTATTTT. Translating gives CASSTLAASTDTQYF. The rearrangement links TRBV19 to TRBJ2-3, with TRBD2 matching 7 bases. CDR1 is LNHDA, CDR2 SQIVND, per germline (reference sequence). This CDR3 has 15 residues. Trimming at V came to 4 bases and at J to 0 bases, leaving 4 bases not matched to a gene.

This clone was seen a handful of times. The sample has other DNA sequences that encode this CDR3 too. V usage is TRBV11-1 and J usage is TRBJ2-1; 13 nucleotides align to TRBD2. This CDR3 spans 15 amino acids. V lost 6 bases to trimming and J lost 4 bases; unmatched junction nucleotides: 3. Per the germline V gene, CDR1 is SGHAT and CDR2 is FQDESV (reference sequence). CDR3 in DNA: TGTGCCAGCAGTTGGACTAGCGGGGGATACAATGAGCAGTTCTTC. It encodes CASSWTSGGYNEQFF.

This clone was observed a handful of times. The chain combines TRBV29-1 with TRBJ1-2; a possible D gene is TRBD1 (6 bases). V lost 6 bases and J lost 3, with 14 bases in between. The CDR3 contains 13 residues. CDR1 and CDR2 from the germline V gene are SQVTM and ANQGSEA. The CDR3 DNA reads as TGCAGCGTAGGGGGGGTGAGGGACTATGGCTACACCTTC. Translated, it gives CSVGGVRDYGYTF.

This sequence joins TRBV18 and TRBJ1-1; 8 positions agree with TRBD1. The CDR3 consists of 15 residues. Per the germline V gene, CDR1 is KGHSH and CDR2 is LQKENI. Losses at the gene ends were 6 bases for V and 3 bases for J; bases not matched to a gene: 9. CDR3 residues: CASSSTRGRDTEAFF. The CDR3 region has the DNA TGTGCCAGCTCGTCCACCAGGGGGCGCGACACTGAAGCTTTCTTT.

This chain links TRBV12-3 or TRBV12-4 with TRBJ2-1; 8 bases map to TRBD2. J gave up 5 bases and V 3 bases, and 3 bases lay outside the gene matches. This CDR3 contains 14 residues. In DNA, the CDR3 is TGTGCCAGCAGTTTCAAGCGGGGGAACAATGAGCAGTTCTTC. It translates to CASSFKRGNNEQFF.

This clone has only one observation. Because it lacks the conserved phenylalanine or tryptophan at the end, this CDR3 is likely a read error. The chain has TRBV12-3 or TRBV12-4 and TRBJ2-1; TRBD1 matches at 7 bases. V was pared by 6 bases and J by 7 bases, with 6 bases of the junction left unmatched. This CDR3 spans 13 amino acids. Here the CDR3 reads CASRSQGSNEQFV. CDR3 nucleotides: TGTGCCAGCAGGTCACAGGGGAGTAATGAGCAGTTCGTC.

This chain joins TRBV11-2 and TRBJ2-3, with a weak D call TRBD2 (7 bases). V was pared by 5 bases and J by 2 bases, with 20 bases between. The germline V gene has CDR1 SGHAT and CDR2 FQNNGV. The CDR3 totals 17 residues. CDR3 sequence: CASSPGGLGGYTDTQYF. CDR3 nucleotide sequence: TGTGCCAGCAGCCCCGGGGGGCTAGGGGGGTACACAGATACGCAGTATTTT.

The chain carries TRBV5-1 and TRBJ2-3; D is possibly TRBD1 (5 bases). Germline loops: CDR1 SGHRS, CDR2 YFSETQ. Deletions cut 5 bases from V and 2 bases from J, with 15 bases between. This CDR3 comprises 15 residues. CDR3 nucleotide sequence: TGCGCCAGCAGACGGACACAATCGTTCACAGATACGCAGTATTTT. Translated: CASRRTQSFTDTQYF.

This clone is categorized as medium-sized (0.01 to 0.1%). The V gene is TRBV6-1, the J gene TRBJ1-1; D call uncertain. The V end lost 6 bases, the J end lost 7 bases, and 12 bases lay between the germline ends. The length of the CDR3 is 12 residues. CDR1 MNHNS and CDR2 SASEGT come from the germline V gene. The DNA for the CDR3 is TGTGCCAGCAGCGCAGGAAGTCTTGAAGCTTTCTTT. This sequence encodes CASSAGSLEAFF.

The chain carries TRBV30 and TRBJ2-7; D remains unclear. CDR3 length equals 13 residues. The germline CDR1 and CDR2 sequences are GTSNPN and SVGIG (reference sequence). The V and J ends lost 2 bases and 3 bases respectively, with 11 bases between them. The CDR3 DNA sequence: TGTGCCTGGAGTCTTGGATCTGACTACGAGCAGTACTTC. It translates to CAWSLGSDYEQYF. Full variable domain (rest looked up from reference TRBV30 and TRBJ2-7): SQTIHQWPATLVQPVGSPLSLECTVEGTSNPNLYWYRQAAGRGLQLLFYSVGIGQISSEVPQNLSASRPQDRQFILSSKKLLLSDSGFYLCAWSLGSDYEQYFGPGTRLTVT.